These 7 T cell receptor beta chains share one sample of origin, sequenced in a study of blood T cell repertoires in COVID-19. The table came from immunoSEQ multiplex PCR; TCRdb's copy has only in-frame clones and leaves some out. The sample gives 200,000 to 300,000 clones, about 86% of which show up once; under 1.5% is in the top ten. The source material was peripheral blood. These receptors all stem from an elderly man with acute or convalescent COVID-19.

V and J are TRBV10-3 and TRBJ2-3; a possible D gene is TRBD1 (7 bases). V was pared by 7 bases and J by 8 bases, with 16 bases between. The germline gives CDR1 ENHRY, CDR2 SYGVKD. This CDR3 is built from 13 residues. CDR3 amino acids: CAITGQEGGTQYF. DNA of the CDR3: TGTGCCATCACCGGACAGGAGGGGGGTACGCAGTATTTT.

V gene TRBV27 combines with J gene TRBJ2-1; TRBD2 agrees at 12 bases. From germline, CDR1 is MNHEY and CDR2 SMNVEV (reference sequence). Trimming took 4 bases from V and 8 from J; bases not matched to a gene: 6. The CDR3 is 15 residues long. CDR3 residues: CASSSPTSGRDEQFF. As DNA, the CDR3 is TGTGCCAGCAGTTCCCCGACTAGCGGGAGAGATGAGCAGTTCTTC.

V gene TRBV28 combines with J gene TRBJ1-6, with D possibly TRBD1 on 5 matching bases. This CDR3 is 15 amino acids long. CDR1 and CDR2 from the germline V gene are MDHEN and SYDVKM. Trimming took 8 bases from V and 4 from J, leaving 15 bases between them. The CDR3 protein is CASGTGRPYNSPLHF. DNA of the CDR3: TGTGCCAGCGGGACCGGGAGGCCTTATAATTCACCCCTCCACTTT.

This CDR3 is CASSRLGETQYF. In nucleotides, the CDR3 is TGTGCCAGCAGCAGACTTGGAGAGACCCAGTACTTC. This chain uses TRBV6-5 with TRBJ2-5; D is ambiguous. This CDR3 is 12 amino acids long. CDR1 and CDR2 from the germline V gene are MNHEY and SVGAGI. Trimming took 6 bases from V and 4 from J, leaving 9 bases between them.

The V call is TRBV7-2, the J call TRBJ2-4; tentatively, D is TRBD1 (6 bases). With 5 bases removed from V and 5 bases from J, the gap between germline ends came to 13 bases. This CDR3 has 14 residues. Germline loops: CDR1 SGHTA, CDR2 FQGNSA. The CDR3 reads CASSPGALENIQYF. The CDR3 nucleotides are TGTGCCAGCAGCCCAGGGGCCTTGGAAAACATTCAGTACTTC.

Turning to this clone: The junction differs from germline at one of its ends, possibly a read error. This rearrangement joins TRBV18 to TRBJ1-3, with 8 bases identical to TRBD1. This CDR3 has 14 amino acids. Germline V gene sequence: CDR1 KGHSH, CDR2 LQKENI. CDR3 sequence reads: CASSRTGSVNTIYF. CDR3 in DNA: TGTGCCAGCTCACGGACAGGGTCTGTAAACACCATATATTTT. The entire variable domain, with the rest obtained from reference TRBV18 and TRBJ1-3, is as follows: NAGVMQNPRHLVRRRGQEARLRCSPMKGHSHVYWYRQLPEEGLKFMVYLQKENIIDESGMPKERFSAEFPKEGPSILRIQQVVRGDSAAYFCASSRTGSVNTIYFGEGSWLTVV.

This chain joins TRBV6-6 and TRBJ1-5; TRBD1 aligns across 10 bases. Germline trimming cut 4 bases from V and 7 bases from J; bases unmatched to any gene: 10. The CDR3 has 16 amino acids. Germline V lookup: CDR1 MNHNY, CDR2 SVGAGI (reference sequence). The CDR3 DNA sequence: TGTGCCAGCAGTTCTTCCCGGGACAGGGGAGGACAGCCCCAGCATTTT. This gives the protein CASSSSRDRGGQPQHF.